This T cell receptor beta chain is from a study of T cells in Graves' hyperthyroidism and ophthalmopathy. Ten or more counts support this clonotype. Its target is unknown. Study conclusions and caveats: Stable hyperthyroidism and ophthalmopathy were separated using 13 V-J signatures.

The investigators amplified TCR beta CDR3 regions from RNA transcripts. TCR CDR3 underwent first-round RT-PCR with the HTBI primer set. TCRdb called the multiplex PCR reads again in MiXCR, with one record for every CDR3 protein. The sample lists 450,000 to 650,000 distinct CDR3 sequences, about 20% seen once, with about 26% in the top ten. Patients aged 18 to 65 had newly diagnosed hyperthyroidism lasting under 2 months. The ends lost 3 bases at V and 5 bases at J; junction bases unmatched: 7. This CDR3 is 15 amino acids long. The chain links TRBV12-3 or TRBV12-4 to TRBJ2-5; TRBD2 matches at 9 bases. The sample comprised blood. The sequence was obtained from a young man with Graves' hyperthyroidism. Here the CDR3 DNA reads TGTGCCAGCAGTTTTTGGGCGGGGGGGTCGGAGACCCAGTACTTC. Translation gives CASSFWAGGSETQYF.